This T cell receptor (beta chain) was captured by sequencing in a study of blood T cell repertoires in COVID-19 (TCRdb year 2020). Concerning the study at large: The collaborator samples originated in the United States, Italy and Spain and spanned the acute and convalescent phases of COVID-19. The material from the prospective study consisted of cDNA or gDNA derived from T cells, B-cell-depleted T cells, or PBMCs. Subjects who had been exposed to COVID-19, were actively infected with it, or had recovered from it provided the deeply sampled blood TCRbeta repertoires that made up the dataset. The repertoires were released in a freely available public database intended as a resource for research on the immune response to SARS-CoV-2. The samples were drawn from two sources: the first 160 participants of the ongoing ImmuneRACE study, and 1,200 or so subjects contributed by 6 global collaborators. Sample metadata almost always included a de-identified subject ID, COVID-19 status, age in years and sex. HLA class I and class II types, where available, came from metadata supplied by the sample provider rather than from assay-based typing.

The collaborating institutions used their own protocols to collect whole blood in K2EDTA tubes. For TCRbeta analysis, collaborators shipped samples in one of three forms: frozen whole blood, isolated PBMCs, or DNA extracted from either of those sample types. The immunoSEQ Assay, a bias-controlled multiplex PCR, was used to amplify TCRbeta CDR3 regions from genomic DNA. The authors' analysis ran thus. Nucleated cell counts per sample were estimated from amplification of reference gene primers within the assay. To quantify the absolute abundance of each unique TCRbeta CDR3 rearrangement, sequence reads were collapsed and filtered. Productive Simpson clonality was computed per sample as the square root of Simpson's diversity index over productive rearrangements. The clones in this table, taken by TCRdb from immuneACCESS, are in-frame only. Not every clone is retained; where verified, under half of the shortfall comes from an unresolved V gene, and the cause of the rest is unknown. That table is the source of V, J and clone size, and D and trimming were worked out from the DNA. The table for this sample lists about 110,000 clones; 69% of them were counted only once. The leading ten clones occupy about 6% of the sample.

The germline V gene sets CDR1 to LGHNA and CDR2 to YSLEER. The germline ends are 13 bases apart after V is trimmed by 0 bases and J by 12 bases. Spanning cysteine to phenylalanine, the CDR3 consists of 13 amino acids. Left in the record is the CDR3 DNA by itself, 39 bases read in frame from the first base. Of note for this clone: It lacks a known antigen. No much larger clone exists at a distance of one base, and base qualities are not known.

On the study overall, not on this receptor specifically: Clinical and demographic metadata were provided uncurated, with the amount varying by source and participant.

The receptor comes from a man older than 75 with acute or convalescent COVID-19. Material for sequencing was peripheral blood. The receptor chain draws on TRBV4-3 and TRBJ2-3; the D gene is perhaps TRBD1, on 6 matching bases. The CDR3 protein sequence reads: CASSQDRTGRQYF. The DNA is TGCGCCAGCAGCCAAGATCGTACAGGGCGTCAGTATTTT.